This T cell receptor beta chain appears in the sequencing data of a study of blood T cell repertoires in COVID-19. Looking at the study overall: Sources were T cells, B-cell-depleted T cells, or PBMCs; the material itself was cDNA or gDNA.

All enrollees were about 18 to 100 years old and from 20 to 25 US areas. In assigning cohorts, the study relied on participant-reported clinical history. This clone came up a few times. Source study methods: Amplification with reference gene primers provided the estimates of nucleated cell counts. Here immunoSEQ multiplex PCR was the method, and the copy in TCRdb shows in-frame clones only, minus some. The V and J calls and clone size were taken over from that table, and D and trimming were inferred from the DNA. Of about 320,000 clones listed, roughly nine tenths are singletons. CDR1 is MNHEY, CDR2 SMNVEV, per germline (reference sequence). The ends were cut back, 5 bases at V and 7 bases at J, with 21 bases in the middle. This CDR3 has 16 residues.

The source is a woman in her twenties or thirties who had recovered from COVID-19. The chain joins TRBV27 to TRBJ1-5; D not resolved. The material sequenced was PBMCs or T cells enriched from blood (not recorded which). The DNA of the CDR3 is TGTGCCAGCAGTCCCCAACAGCGACCGGGAGGACAGCCCCAGCATTTT. Amino acid sequence: CASSPQQRPGGQPQHF.